The rows below give T cell receptor beta chains drawn from one sample of a study of blood T cell repertoires in COVID-19. Repertoires were generated with immunoSEQ multiplex PCR, while TCRdb's copy carries only in-frame clones and drops some. The data contain 150,000 to 200,000 clones, approximately 90% of them singletons. What was sequenced was peripheral blood. These receptors originate from a man between 65 and 85 years old with active or convalescent COVID-19. Each CDR3 is given with its conserved first and last residue. A D gene is named only where the DNA matches it firmly. Clone size is given for some rows only: seen once, a few or many times, or a class if the clone is expanded.

d_gene	v_gene	j_gene	abundance	CDR3aa	CDR3nt
-	TRBV13	TRBJ1-2	-	CASSKRQARHYGYTF	TGTGCCAGCAGCAAACGACAGGCACGACACTATGGCTACACCTTC
-	TRBV9	TRBJ1-2	-	CASSVGGARGYTF	TGTGCCAGCAGCGTTGGGGGGGCGCGGGGCTACACCTTC
-	TRBV7-2	TRBJ2-5	-	CASSFSFSGGQETQYF	TGTGCCAGCAGCTTTTCGTTTTCCGGAGGCCAAGAGACCCAGTACTTC
TRBD1	TRBV9	TRBJ2-7	-	CASSAGQGPYEQYF	TGTGCCAGCAGCGCCGGACAGGGTCCCTACGAGCAGTACTTC
TRBD1	TRBV11-2	TRBJ2-1	-	CASSFDREYNEQFF	TGTGCCAGCAGCTTTGACAGGGAATACAATGAGCAGTTCTTC
TRBD1	TRBV7-2	TRBJ2-7	-	CASSSGTGGYEQYF	TGTGCCAGCAGCTCCGGGACAGGGGGCTACGAGCAGTACTTC
TRBD1	TRBV6-5	TRBJ2-7	-	CASSQGQHYEQYF	TGTGCCAGCAGTCAGGGACAGCACTACGAGCAGTACTTC
-	TRBV6-2/TRBV6-3	TRBJ1-6	-	CASSYTDRNFYNSPLHF	TGTGCCAGCAGTTACACGGACAGAAACTTCTATAATTCACCCCTCCACTTT
TRBD2	TRBV6-1	TRBJ2-5	-	CASSEPRGLAGQDSQYF	TGTGCCAGCAGTGAGCCACGAGGACTAGCGGGGCAAGATTCCCAGTACTTC
TRBD1	TRBV24-1	TRBJ2-5	-	CATSGDRGGREAQYF	TGTGCCACCAGTGGGGACAGGGGTGGAAGAGAAGCCCAGTACTTC
TRBD2	TRBV5-1	TRBJ2-1	-	CASSRTSGGAFYNEQFF	TGCGCCAGCAGCCGGACTAGCGGGGGGGCCTTCTACAATGAGCAGTTCTTC
-	TRBV20-1	TRBJ1-4	-	CSARDVERLFF	TGCAGTGCTAGAGATGTGGAGAGACTGTTTTTT
-	TRBV19	TRBJ1-1	-	CASSIGGSVAFF	TGTGCCAGCTCCATCGGGGGATCGGTAGCTTTCTTT
-	TRBV6-2/TRBV6-3	TRBJ2-3	-	CASSLPPRVASTDTQYF	TGTGCCAGCAGCTTACCACCGAGGGTAGCTAGCACAGATACGCAGTATTTT
-	TRBV30	TRBJ1-6	-	CAWDAGPHSPLHF	TGTGCCTGGGACGCGGGGCCTCATTCACCCCTCCACTTT
TRBD2	TRBV6-5	TRBJ2-7	-	CASSYFLAGPYEQYF	TGTGCCAGCAGTTACTTCCTAGCGGGGCCCTACGAGCAGTACTTC
-	TRBV6-5	TRBJ2-2	-	CASSRGIKNTGELFF	TGTGCCAGCAGTCGCGGTATTAAGAACACCGGGGAGCTGTTTTTT
-	TRBV28	TRBJ1-3	once	CASSSGGVGQRSGNTIYF	TGTGCCAGCAGTTCCGGGGGGGTAGGCCAGAGGTCTGGAAACACCATATATTTT
TRBD2	TRBV29-1	TRBJ2-1	-	CSVKGTTLYNEQFF	TGCAGCGTGAAGGGGACTACATTATACAATGAGCAGTTCTTC
-	TRBV2	TRBJ2-2	-	CASIESPSGNAGELFF	TGTGCCAGCATCGAATCGCCTAGTGGTAACGCCGGGGAGCTGTTTTTT
-	TRBV30	TRBJ2-7	-	CAWSGRRTASVYEQYF	TGTGCCTGGAGTGGTAGGAGGACAGCATCGGTCTACGAGCAGTACTTC
-	TRBV19	TRBJ1-5	-	CASSPGLGPQHF	TGTGCCAGTAGCCCGGGGTTGGGGCCCCAGCATTTT
-	TRBV13	TRBJ2-7	-	CASSPGQGTREQYF	TGTGCCAGCAGCCCTGGGCAGGGAACAAGAGAGCAGTACTTC
-	TRBV5-6	TRBJ2-1	-	CASSWGGVDNEQFF	TGTGCCAGCAGCTGGGGCGGCGTGGATAATGAGCAGTTCTTC
-	TRBV29-1	TRBJ2-7	few	CSYMWAGGSEQYF	TGCAGTTACATGTGGGCCGGAGGTTCCGAGCAGTACTTC
TRBD1	TRBV5-5	TRBJ2-1	-	CASRRGQGAYNEQFF	TGTGCCAGCAGGAGGGGACAGGGGGCCTACAATGAGCAGTTCTTC
-	TRBV5-6	TRBJ2-2	-	CASSLLATGELFF	TGTGCCAGCAGCTTGTTGGCCACCGGGGAGCTGTTTTTT
-	TRBV5-5	TRBJ2-7	-	CASSRAGQDYEQYF	TGTGCCAGCAGCCGAGCGGGACAGGACTACGAGCAGTACTTT
-	TRBV14	TRBJ1-1	-	CASSQVGGFATEAFF	TGTGCCAGCAGCCAAGTCGGGGGGTTCGCCACTGAAGCTTTCTTT
-	TRBV5-8	TRBJ1-2	-	CASSFDDRTWGYTF	TGTGCCAGCAGCTTCGACGACAGGACTTGGGGCTACACCTTC
-	TRBV6-1	TRBJ2-6	-	CASSDDSSGANVLTF	TGTGCCAGCAGTGACGACAGCTCTGGGGCCAACGTCCTGACTTTC
TRBD2	TRBV7-9	TRBJ2-5	-	CASSRMREQETQYF	TGTGCCAGCAGCAGGATGCGGGAGCAAGAGACCCAGTACTTC